This T cell receptor beta chain came from a study of beta chain features in type 1 diabetes. Study-level points and caveats: Within the patient group, naive, central memory and Treg TCRB repertoires appeared more similar to each other than within healthy donors.

Remarks on this clone: Its antigen remains unknown.

The investigators reverse transcribed all of the isolated RNA, so they sequenced expressed TCRB transcripts. The data were produced by immunoSEQ multiplex PCR, yet TCRdb's version contains in-frame clones alone and is incomplete. The profile shows approximately 170,000 clones, roughly 9% of them singletons. The CDR3 sequence is 14 residues long. Trimming removed 10 bases from V and 0 bases from J, with 13 bases in between. Germline V gene lookup returns CDR1 SNHLY and CDR2 FYNNEI. The chain uses TRBV2 and TRBJ2-1; maybe TRBD2 (6 bases). The TCR sequence derives from a woman between 18 and 30 years old in good health. The sequencing sample was made of central memory CD4+ T cells from blood. The chain's CDR3 is CATKAGFSYNEQFF. CDR3 nucleotide sequence: TGTGCCACCAAGGCGGGGTTCTCCTACAATGAGCAGTTCTTC.